The 9 T cell receptor beta chains in this list originate from one sample, sequenced in a study of CD8 T cells in ankylosing spondylitis. TCRdb independently ran MiXCR on the 5' RACE reads; one entry per CDR3 protein. Of more than 30,000 distinct CDR3 sequences listed, 10% to 15% are singletons. The source material was synovial fluid, either unsorted or a sorted T cell fraction (not recorded which). All receptors derive from a male donor with ankylosing spondylitis.

The chain couples TRBV2 to TRBJ2-7; D might be TRBD2 (5 bases). V lost 6 bases to trimming and J lost 5 bases, with 23 bases between them. The CDR3 has 16 amino acids. The germline V gene encodes CDR1 SNHLY and CDR2 FYNNEI. This chain's CDR3 is CASSRLSLLGVDEQYF. CDR3 DNA: TGTGCCAGCAGCCGACTGTCTCTCCTCGGGGTCGACGAGCAGTACTTC.

The chain recombines TRBV4-3 with TRBJ2-1; D may be TRBD2 (6 bases). CDR1 and CDR2 from the germline V gene are LGHNA and YSLEER. Trimming removed 1 base from V and 7 bases from J, with 14 bases in between. This CDR3 is built from 15 residues. CDR3 loop: CASSQGLGLPNEQFF. CDR3 DNA: TGCGCCAGCAGCCAAGGACTGGGACTCCCAAATGAGCAGTTCTTC.

A few counts support this clonotype. The V call is TRBV4-3, the J call TRBJ2-1, with 8 bases that match TRBD2. V was pared by 1 base and J by 8 bases, with 13 bases of the junction left unmatched. The CDR3 consists of 17 residues. Germline-derived CDR1 and CDR2 are LGHNA and YSLEER. The chain's CDR3 is CASSQGLSGGPSDEQFF. The CDR3 nucleotides are TGCGCCAGCAGCCAAGGGCTTTCGGGAGGGCCGTCCGATGAGCAGTTCTTC.

There are many counts of this clonotype. The chain carries TRBV11-1 and TRBJ1-1; a weak D match, TRBD1 (6 bases). This CDR3 spans 19 amino acids. Germline CDR1 is SGHAT and CDR2 is FQDESV (reference sequence). V was shortened by 2 bases and J by 8 bases, with 30 bases between the two germline ends. CDR3 in DNA: TGTGCCAGCAGCTTATTTCCGCCTCTTCGCTCGGACCTGACAGGAGAAGCTTTCTTT. Its translation is CASSLFPPLRSDLTGEAFF. Using reference TRBV11-1 and TRBJ1-1 for the parts outside the CDR3, the full variable domain is EAEVAQSPRYKITEKSQAVAFWCDPISGHATLYWYRQILGQGPELLVQFQDESVVDDSQLPKDRFSAERLKGVDSTLKIQPAELGDSAMYLCASSLFPPLRSDLTGEAFFGQGTRLTVV.

The chain carries TRBV10-3 and TRBJ2-1, with 8 bases fitting TRBD2. The trim removed 2 bases at V and 6 bases at J, leaving 3 bases unmatched. From germline, CDR1 is ENHRY and CDR2 SYGVKD. CDR3 length: 14 amino acids. The CDR3 loop is CAISESREGNEQFF. For the CDR3, the DNA is TGTGCCATCAGTGAGAGTCGGGAGGGCAATGAGCAGTTCTTC.

In this sample, this clonotype turned up many times. This sequence joins TRBV10-3 and TRBJ1-2, with 7 bases fitting TRBD1. The CDR3 runs to 14 residues. J was trimmed by 6 bases and V by 10 bases; bases with no gene match: 14. Germline V lookup: CDR1 ENHRY, CDR2 SYGVKD. This CDR3 reads CATMTGIALDGYTF. The CDR3 bases are TGTGCCACCATGACAGGGATCGCCCTTGATGGCTACACCTTC.

This clonotype was detected a few times. The chain combines TRBV6-1 with TRBJ2-5; tentative D call: TRBD2 (6 bases). The length of the CDR3 is 17 residues. With 4 bases removed from V and 0 bases from J, the gap between germline ends came to 18 bases. CDR1 is MNHNS and CDR2 is SASEGT in the germline V gene. The CDR3 reads CASSGSRRGLYQETQYF. The DNA of the CDR3 is TGTGCCAGCAGTGGGTCTAGGCGGGGACTGTACCAAGAGACCCAGTACTTC.

Many counts were recorded for this clonotype. V is TRBV6-5 and J is TRBJ2-7; possibly TRBD1 for D (7 bases). CDR3 length equals 15 residues. Germline CDR1 MNHEY, CDR2 SVGAGI. V shed 2 bases and J shed 1 base, with 12 bases lying between them. The CDR3 sequence is CASSYVSGGSYEQYF. In DNA, the CDR3 is TGTGCCAGCAGTTACGTCTCAGGGGGGTCCTACGAGCAGTACTTC.

This chain connects TRBV7-6 to TRBJ2-1, with unresolved D. The CDR3 loop spans 17 amino acids. Germline lookup yields CDR1 SGHVS and CDR2 FNYEAQ. Trimming pared 5 bases from V and 0 bases from J, leaving 17 bases between. CDR3 nucleotides: TGTGCCAGCAGCCCGCACGCGAGCGTTGGCTCCTACAATGAGCAGTTCTTC. The encoded protein is CASSPHASVGSYNEQFF.